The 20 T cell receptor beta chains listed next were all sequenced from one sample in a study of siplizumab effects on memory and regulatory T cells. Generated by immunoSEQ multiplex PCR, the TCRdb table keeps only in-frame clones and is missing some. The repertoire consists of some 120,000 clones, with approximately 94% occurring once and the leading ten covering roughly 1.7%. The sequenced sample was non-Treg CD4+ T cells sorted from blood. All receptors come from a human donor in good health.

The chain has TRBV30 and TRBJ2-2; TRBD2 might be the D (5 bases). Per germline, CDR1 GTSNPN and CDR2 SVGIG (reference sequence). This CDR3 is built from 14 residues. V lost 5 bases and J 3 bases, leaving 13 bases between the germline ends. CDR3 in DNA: TGTGCCTGGGAAGAGGGCTCACACACCGGGGAGCTGTTTTTT. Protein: CAWEEGSHTGELFF.

The CDR3 DNA follows: TGTGCCATCAGTGAGTCCGGAGGGGAGACCCAGTACTTC. Amino acid sequence: CAISESGGETQYF. J is TRBJ2-5 and V is TRBV10-3, with TRBD2 as a possible D gene (6 bases). The CDR3 runs 13 residues. Deletions cut 0 bases from V and 5 bases from J, with 7 bases between. Germline lookup yields CDR1 ENHRY and CDR2 SYGVKD.

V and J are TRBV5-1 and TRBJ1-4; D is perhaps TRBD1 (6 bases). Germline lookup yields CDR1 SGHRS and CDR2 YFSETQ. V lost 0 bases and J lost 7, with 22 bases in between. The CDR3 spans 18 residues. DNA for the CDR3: TGCGCCAGCAGCTTGGAAGAGTGGGAGGGGGTCGGGACTGAAAAACTGTTTTTT. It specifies CASSLEEWEGVGTEKLFF.

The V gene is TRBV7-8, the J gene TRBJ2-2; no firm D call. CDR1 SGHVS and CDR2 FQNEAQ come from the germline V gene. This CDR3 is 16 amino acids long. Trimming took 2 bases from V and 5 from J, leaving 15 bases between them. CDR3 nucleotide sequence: TGTGCCAGCAGCTTATTGGAGCGCCAACTTACCGGGGAGCTGTTTTTT. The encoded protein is CASSLLERQLTGELFF.

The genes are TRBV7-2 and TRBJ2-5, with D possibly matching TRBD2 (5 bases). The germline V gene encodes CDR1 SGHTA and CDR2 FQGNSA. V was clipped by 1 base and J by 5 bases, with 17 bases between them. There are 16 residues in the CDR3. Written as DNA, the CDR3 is TGTGCCAGCAGCTTAGAAAAGGCTAGCAGATCGGAGACCCAGTACTTC. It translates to CASSLEKASRSETQYF.

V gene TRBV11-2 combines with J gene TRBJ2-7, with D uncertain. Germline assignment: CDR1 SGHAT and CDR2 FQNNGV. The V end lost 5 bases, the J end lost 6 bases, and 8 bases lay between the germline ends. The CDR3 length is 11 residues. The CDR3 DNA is TGTGCCAGCAGCCCGTGGTTCGAGCAGTACTTC. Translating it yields CASSPWFEQYF. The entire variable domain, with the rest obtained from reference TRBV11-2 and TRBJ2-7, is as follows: EAGVAQSPRYKIIEKRQSVAFWCNPISGHATLYWYQQILGQGPKLLIQFQNNGVVDDSQLPKDRFSAERLKGVDSTLKIQPAKLEDSAVYLCASSPWFEQYFGPGTRLTVT.

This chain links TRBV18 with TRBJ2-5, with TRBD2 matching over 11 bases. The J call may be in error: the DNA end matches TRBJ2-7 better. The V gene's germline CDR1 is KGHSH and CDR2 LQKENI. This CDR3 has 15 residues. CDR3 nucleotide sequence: TGTGCCAGCTCAATCACTAGCGGGAGTTCCTACGAGCAGTACTTC. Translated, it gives CASSITSGSSYEQYF.

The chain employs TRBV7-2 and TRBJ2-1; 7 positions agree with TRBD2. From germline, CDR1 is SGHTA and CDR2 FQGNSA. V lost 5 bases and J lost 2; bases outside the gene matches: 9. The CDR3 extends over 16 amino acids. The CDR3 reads CASSRPPGGTYNEQFF. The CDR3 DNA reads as TGTGCCAGCAGCCGACCTCCGGGGGGAACCTACAATGAGCAGTTCTTC.

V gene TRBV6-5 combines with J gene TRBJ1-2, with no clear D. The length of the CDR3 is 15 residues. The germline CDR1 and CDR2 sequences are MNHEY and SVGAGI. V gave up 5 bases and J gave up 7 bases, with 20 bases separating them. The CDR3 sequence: CASSMGTWGFGGYTF. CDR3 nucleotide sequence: TGTGCCAGCAGTATGGGTACTTGGGGATTCGGTGGCTACACCTTC.

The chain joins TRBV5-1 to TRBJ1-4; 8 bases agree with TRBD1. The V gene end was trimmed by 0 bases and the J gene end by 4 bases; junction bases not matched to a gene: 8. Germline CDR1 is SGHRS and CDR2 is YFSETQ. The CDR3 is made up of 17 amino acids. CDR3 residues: CASSLAPYRGDNEKLFF. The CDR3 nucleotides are TGCGCCAGCAGCTTGGCACCATACAGGGGGGATAATGAAAAACTGTTTTTT.

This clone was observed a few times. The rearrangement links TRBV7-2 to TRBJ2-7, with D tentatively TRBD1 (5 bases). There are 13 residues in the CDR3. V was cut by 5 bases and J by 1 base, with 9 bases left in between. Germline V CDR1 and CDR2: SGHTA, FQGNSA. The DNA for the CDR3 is TGTGCCAGCAGCACCTGGACATCCTACGAGCAGTACTTC. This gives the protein CASSTWTSYEQYF. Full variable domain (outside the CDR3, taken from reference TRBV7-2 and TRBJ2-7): GAGVSQSPSNKVTEKGKDVELRCDPISGHTALYWYRQSLGQGLEFLIYFQGNSAPDKSGLPSDRFSAERTGGSVSTLTIQRTQQEDSAVYLCASSTWTSYEQYFGPGTRLTVT.

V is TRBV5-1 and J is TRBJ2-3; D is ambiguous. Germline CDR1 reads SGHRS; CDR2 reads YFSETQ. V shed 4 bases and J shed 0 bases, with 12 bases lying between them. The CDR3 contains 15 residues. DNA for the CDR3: TGCGCCAGCAGCACAAGTGGGCGTAGCACAGATACGCAGTATTTT. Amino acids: CASSTSGRSTDTQYF.

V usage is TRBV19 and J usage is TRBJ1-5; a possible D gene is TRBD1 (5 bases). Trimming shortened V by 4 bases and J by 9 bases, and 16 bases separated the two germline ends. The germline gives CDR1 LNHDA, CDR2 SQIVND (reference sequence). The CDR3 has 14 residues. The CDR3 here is CASSNMGVTWPQHF. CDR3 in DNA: TGTGCCAGTAGTAACATGGGGGTAACGTGGCCCCAGCATTTT.

The CDR3 reads CASSTGFGGRSELFF. CDR3 bases: TGTGCCAGTTCCACAGGGTTTGGCGGGAGATCGGAGCTGTTTTTT. The rearrangement joins TRBV2 to TRBJ2-2; D is perhaps TRBD2 (7 bases). V was clipped by 9 bases and J by 10 bases, with 24 bases between them. CDR1 is SNHLY and CDR2 is FYNNEI in the germline V gene. This CDR3 contains 15 residues.

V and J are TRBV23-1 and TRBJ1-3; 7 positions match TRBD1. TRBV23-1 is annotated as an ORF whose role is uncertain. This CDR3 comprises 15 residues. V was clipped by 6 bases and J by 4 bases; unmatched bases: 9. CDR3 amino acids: CASRPVETGGNTIYF. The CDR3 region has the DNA TGCGCCAGCAGACCTGTCGAGACAGGGGGAAACACCATATATTTT.

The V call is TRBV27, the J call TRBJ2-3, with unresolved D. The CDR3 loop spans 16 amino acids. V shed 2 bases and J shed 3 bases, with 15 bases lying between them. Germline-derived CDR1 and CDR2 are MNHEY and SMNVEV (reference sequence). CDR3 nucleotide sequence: TGTGCCAGCAGTTTAAATCCGGGCTCGGTTACAGATACGCAGTATTTT. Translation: CASSLNPGSVTDTQYF.

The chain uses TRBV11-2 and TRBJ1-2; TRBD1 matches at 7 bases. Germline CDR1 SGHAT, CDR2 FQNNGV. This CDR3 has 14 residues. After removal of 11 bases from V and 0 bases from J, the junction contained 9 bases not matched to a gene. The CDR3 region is CAVNRGQTNYGYTF. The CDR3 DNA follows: TGTGCCGTAAACAGGGGACAGACTAACTATGGCTACACCTTC. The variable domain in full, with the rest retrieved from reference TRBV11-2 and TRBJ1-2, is EAGVAQSPRYKIIEKRQSVAFWCNPISGHATLYWYQQILGQGPKLLIQFQNNGVVDDSQLPKDRFSAERLKGVDSTLKIQPAKLEDSAVYLCAVNRGQTNYGYTFGSGTRLTVV.

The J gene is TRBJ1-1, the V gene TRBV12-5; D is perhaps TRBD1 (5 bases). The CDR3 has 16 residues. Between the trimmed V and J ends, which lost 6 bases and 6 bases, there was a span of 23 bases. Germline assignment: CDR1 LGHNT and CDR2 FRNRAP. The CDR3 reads CASGGIGAYRGAEAFF. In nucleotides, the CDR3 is TGTGCTAGTGGAGGAATAGGGGCCTACCGAGGAGCTGAAGCTTTCTTT.

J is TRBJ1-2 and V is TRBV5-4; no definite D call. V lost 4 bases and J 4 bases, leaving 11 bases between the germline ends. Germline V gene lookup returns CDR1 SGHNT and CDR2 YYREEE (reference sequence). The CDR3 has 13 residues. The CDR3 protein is CASSQDGLYGYTF. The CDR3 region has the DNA TGTGCCAGCAGCCAGGACGGTCTCTATGGCTACACCTTC. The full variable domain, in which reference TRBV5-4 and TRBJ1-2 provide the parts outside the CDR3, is ETGVTQSPTHLIKTRGQQVTLRCSSQSGHNTVSWYQQALGQGPQFIFQYYREEENGRGNFPPRFSGLQFPNYSSELNVNALELDDSALYLCASSQDGLYGYTFGSGTRLTVV.

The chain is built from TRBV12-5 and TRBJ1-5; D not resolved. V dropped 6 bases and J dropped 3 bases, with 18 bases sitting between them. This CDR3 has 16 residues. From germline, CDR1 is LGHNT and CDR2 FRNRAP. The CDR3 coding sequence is TGTGCTAGTGGACCCGCTGGCACAGCTCCCAATCAGCCCCAGCATTTT. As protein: CASGPAGTAPNQPQHF.